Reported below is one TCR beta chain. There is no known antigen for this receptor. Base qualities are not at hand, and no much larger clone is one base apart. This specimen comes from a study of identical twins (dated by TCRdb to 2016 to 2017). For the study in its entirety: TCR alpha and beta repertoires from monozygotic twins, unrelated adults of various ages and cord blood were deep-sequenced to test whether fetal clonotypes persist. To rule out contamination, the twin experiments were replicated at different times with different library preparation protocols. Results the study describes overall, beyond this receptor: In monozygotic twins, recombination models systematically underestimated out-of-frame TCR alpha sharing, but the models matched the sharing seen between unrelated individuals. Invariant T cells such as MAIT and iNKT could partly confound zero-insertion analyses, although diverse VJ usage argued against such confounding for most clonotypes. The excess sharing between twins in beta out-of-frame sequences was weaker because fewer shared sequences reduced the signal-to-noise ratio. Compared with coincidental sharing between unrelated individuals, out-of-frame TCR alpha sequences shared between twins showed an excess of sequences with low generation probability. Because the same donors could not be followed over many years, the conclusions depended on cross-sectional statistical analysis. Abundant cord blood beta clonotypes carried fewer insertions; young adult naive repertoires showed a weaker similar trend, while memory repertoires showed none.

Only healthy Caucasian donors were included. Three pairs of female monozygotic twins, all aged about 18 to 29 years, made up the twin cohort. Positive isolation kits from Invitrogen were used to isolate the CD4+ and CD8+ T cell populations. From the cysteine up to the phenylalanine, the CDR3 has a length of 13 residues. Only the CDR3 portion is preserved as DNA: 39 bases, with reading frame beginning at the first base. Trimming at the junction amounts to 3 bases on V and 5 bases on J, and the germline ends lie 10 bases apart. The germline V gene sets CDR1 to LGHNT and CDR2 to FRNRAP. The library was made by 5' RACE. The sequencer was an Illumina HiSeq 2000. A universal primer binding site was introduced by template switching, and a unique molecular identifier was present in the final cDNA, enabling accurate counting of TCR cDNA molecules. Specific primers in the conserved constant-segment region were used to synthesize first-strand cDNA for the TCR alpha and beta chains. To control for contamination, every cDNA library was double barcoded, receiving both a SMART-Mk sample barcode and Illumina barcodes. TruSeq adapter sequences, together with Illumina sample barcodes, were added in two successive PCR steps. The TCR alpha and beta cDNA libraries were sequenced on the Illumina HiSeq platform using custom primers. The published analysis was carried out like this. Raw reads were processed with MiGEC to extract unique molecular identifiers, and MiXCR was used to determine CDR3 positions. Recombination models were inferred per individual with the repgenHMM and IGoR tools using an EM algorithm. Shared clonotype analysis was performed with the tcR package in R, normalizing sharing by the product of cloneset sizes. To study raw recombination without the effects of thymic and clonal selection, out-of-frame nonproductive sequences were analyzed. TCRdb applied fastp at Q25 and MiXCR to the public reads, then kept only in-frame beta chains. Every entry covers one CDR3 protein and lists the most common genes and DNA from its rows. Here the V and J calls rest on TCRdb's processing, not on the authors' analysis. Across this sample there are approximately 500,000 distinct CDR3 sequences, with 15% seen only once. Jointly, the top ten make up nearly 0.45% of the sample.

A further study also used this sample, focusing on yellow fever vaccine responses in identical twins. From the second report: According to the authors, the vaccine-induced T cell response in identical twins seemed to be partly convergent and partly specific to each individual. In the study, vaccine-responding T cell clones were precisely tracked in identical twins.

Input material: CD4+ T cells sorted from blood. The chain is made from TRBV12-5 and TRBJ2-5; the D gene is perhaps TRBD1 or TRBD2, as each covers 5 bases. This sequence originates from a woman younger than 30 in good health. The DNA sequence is TGTGCTAGTGGTTTTGGGGGAGTGGAGACCCAGTACTTC. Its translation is CASGFGGVETQYF.